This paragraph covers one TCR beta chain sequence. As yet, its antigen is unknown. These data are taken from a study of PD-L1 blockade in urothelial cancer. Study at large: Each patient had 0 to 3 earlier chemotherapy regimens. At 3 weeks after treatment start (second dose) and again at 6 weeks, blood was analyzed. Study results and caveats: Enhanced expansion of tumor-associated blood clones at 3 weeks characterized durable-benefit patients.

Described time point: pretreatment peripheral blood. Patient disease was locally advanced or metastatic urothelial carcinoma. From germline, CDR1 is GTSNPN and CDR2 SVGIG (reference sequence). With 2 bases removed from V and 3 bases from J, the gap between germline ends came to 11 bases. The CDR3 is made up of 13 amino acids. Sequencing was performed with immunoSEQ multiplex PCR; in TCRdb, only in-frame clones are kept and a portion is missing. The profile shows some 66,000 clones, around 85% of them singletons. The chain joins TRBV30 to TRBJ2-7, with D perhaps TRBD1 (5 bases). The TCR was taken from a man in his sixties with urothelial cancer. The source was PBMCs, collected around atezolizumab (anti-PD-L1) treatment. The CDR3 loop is CAWSSGRVYEQYF. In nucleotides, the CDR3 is TGTGCCTGGAGTTCGGGCAGGGTCTACGAGCAGTACTTC.